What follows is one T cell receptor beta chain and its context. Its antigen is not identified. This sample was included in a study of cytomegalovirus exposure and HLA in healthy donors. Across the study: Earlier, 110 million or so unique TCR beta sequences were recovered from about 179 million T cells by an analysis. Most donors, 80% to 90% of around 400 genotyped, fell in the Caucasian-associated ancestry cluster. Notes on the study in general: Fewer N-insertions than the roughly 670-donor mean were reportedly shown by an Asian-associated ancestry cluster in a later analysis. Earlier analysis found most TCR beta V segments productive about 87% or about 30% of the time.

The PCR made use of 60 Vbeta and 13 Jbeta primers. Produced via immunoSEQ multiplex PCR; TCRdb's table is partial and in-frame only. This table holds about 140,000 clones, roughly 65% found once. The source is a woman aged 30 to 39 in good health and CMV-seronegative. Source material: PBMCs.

This CDR3 reads CASSGLAAATDTQYF. In DNA form, the CDR3 reads TGTGCCAGTAGTGGTCTAGCGGCGGCAACAGATACGCAGTATTTT. The V and J genes are TRBV19 and TRBJ2-3; 7 nucleotides match TRBD2. The ends lost 5 bases at V and 3 bases at J; junction bases unmatched: 8. Looked up from germline, CDR1 is LNHDA and CDR2 is SQIVND (reference sequence). The CDR3 runs to 15 residues.